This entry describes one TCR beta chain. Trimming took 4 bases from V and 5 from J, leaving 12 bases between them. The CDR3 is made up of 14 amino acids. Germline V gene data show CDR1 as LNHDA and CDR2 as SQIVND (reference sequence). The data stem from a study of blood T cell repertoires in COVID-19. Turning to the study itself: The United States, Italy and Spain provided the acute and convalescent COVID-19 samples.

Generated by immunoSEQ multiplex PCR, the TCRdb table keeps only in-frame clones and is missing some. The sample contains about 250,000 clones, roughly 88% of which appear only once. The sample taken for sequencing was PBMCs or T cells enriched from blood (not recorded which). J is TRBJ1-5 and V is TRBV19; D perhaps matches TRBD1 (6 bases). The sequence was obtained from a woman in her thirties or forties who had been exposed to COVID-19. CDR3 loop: CASSKQGRDQPQHF. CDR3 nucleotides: TGTGCCAGTAGTAAACAGGGCAGAGATCAGCCCCAGCATTTT.